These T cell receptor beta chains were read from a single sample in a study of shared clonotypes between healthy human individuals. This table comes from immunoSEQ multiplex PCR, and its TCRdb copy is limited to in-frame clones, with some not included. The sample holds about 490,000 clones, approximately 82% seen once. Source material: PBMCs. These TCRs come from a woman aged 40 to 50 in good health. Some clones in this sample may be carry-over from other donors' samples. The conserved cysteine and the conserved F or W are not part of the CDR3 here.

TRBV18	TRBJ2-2	ASSPQDIPTGELF
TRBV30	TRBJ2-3	AWGFGGPTDTQY
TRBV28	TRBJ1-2	ASSLVAAIYGYT
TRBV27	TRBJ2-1	ASSTPAYNEQF
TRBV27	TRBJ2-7	ASRPRTGHEQY
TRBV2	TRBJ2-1	ASSSGTPNEQF
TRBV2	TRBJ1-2	ASSEGRALGYT
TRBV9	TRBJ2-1	ASSVTWEFYNEQF
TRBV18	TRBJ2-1	ASSPPGIGNEQF
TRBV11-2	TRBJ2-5	ASSSAPRGRRETQY
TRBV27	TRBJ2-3	ASSPGQGTDTQY
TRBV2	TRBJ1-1	ASGRGFGNTEAF
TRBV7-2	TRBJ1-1	ASSYGGRGRSGAF
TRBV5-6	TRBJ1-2	ASSPVGGYGYT
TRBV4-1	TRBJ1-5	ASSQGRGGLINQPQH
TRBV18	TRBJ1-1	ASSRVDGTEAF
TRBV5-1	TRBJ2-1	ASSPAGLAGYNEQF
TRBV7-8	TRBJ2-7	ASSTTYEQY
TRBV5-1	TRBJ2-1	ASSAHLLQGGVDEQF